This T cell receptor beta chain was profiled in a study of OX40 agonist ivuxolimab in advanced cancers. Whole-study context: The dose-escalation cohort was about 83% male, with a mean age of around 60 years, ranging roughly 20 to 90. Enrollees could have had prior anti-PD-1, anti-PD-L1 or anti-CTLA-4 therapy, which about 40% had received. Study-wide results and limits: Clonal expansion by week 6 occurred in CD4+ and CD8+ blood T cells (at 0.1 to 3.0 mg/kg). Expanded clones tended on average to be more numerous among CD8+ T cells than CD4+.

V lost 5 bases, J lost 5 bases, and 9 bases lay in between. Germline CDR1 MNHEY, CDR2 SMNVEV (reference sequence). The CDR3 covers 12 residues. Regarding this clone: Its matching antigen is unknown.

The assay was immunoSEQ multiplex PCR, and TCRdb's table has in-frame clones only and misses some. The table lists 25,000 to 40,000 clones, less than 90% of them singletons. The sequence derives from an adult with an advanced solid tumor such as melanoma, head and neck, liver or kidney cancer. The sequencing used CD4+ or CD8+ T cells sorted from blood, collected in a trial of the OX40 agonist ivuxolimab. This chain uses TRBV27 with TRBJ2-5; D gene uncertain. CDR3 sequence (DNA): TGTGCCAGCAGTGCCAAGTCGGAGACCCAGTACTTC. Protein: CASSAKSETQYF.